The TCR beta chain under discussion was sequenced for a study of early T cells in non-severe SARS-CoV-2 infection. Overall study: The chains were unpaired, and the sequenced material was bulk RNA from unsorted whole blood.

CDR3 length: 18 amino acids. The germline gives CDR1 MNHEY, CDR2 SVGAGI. V gave up 0 bases and J gave up 0 bases; unmatched junction bases: 4. Unique molecular identifiers were attached to individual cDNA molecules. TCRdb reprocessed the 5' RACE reads via MiXCR and lists one record per CDR3 protein. In the table there are 52,000 or so distinct CDR3 sequences, about 6.1% of which are singletons. This chain connects TRBV6-5 to TRBJ1-3, with 11 nucleotides matching TRBD1. Sequences were derived from whole blood, sampled at baseline. The TCR was taken from an adult who was a healthcare worker with PCR-confirmed SARS-CoV-2 infection or an uninfected control (not recorded which). CDR3 amino acids: CASSYSRTGGISGNTIYF. The CDR3 DNA sequence: TGTGCCAGCAGTTACTCGCGGACAGGGGGCATCTCTGGAAACACCATATATTTT.